Listed here are 5 T cell receptor beta chains from one sample, sequenced in a study of blood T cell repertoires in COVID-19 (TCRdb year 2020). Libraries were prepared through the immunoSEQ multiplex PCR assay. TCRdb took this table from immuneACCESS and kept in-frame rearrangements with V and J called. Such tables lack part of the clones; where checked against another copy, unresolved V genes explain under half of the gap, and the rest is unexplained. In all, the sample holds about 420,000 clones, and about 90% of those were seen once. The ten largest clones capture 0.65% to 1% of the sample. Sequenced input: peripheral blood. The receptors here all came from a man between 18 and 29 years old with COVID-19, enrolled during active disease.

J is TRBJ1-2 and V is TRBV2, with a weak D call TRBD1 (6 bases). Trimming left V 8 bases short and J 7 bases short, with 14 bases between. CDR3 length: 12 residues. Germline V gene sequence: CDR1 SNHLY, CDR2 FYNNEI. The CDR3 region has the DNA TGTGCCAGCGTATTCGGGGGGCCTGGCTACACCTTC. It codes for CASVFGGPGYTF.

The V call is TRBV11-2, the J call TRBJ2-1, with TRBD1 matching 11 bases. Per germline, CDR1 SGHAT and CDR2 FQNNGV. The CDR3 extends over 15 amino acids. V trimming: 5 bases; J trimming: 8 bases; junction bases outside the gene matches: 8. CDR3 loop: CASSLGTGGGHEQFF. In nucleotides, the CDR3 is TGTGCCAGCAGCCTCGGGACAGGGGGGGGCCATGAGCAGTTCTTC.

The V call is TRBV5-8, the J call TRBJ2-3; 12 bases line up with TRBD2. The CDR3 length is 16 residues. CDR1 and CDR2 from the germline V gene are SGHTS and YDEGEE. V dropped 4 bases and J dropped 5; count of bases not matched to a gene: 8. The CDR3 protein is CASSPPSGGAGDTQYF. In DNA form, the CDR3 reads TGTGCCAGCAGCCCACCTAGCGGGGGGGCCGGAGATACGCAGTATTTT.

CDR3 amino acids: CASRGANVLTF. The CDR3 DNA is TGTGCCAGTCGTGGGGCCAACGTCCTGACTTTC. This chain uses TRBV3-1 (or the pseudogene TRBV3-2) with TRBJ2-6; D unclear. V lost 9 bases and J 3 bases, leaving 3 bases between the germline ends. The CDR3 is made up of 11 amino acids. Germline lookup yields CDR1 LGHDT and CDR2 YNNKEL (reference sequence).

The chain links TRBV7-9 to TRBJ1-1, with 7 bases fitting TRBD1. This CDR3 region has 15 residues. The germline CDR1 and CDR2 sequences are SEHNR and FQNEAQ (reference sequence). V shed 5 bases, J shed 3 bases, and the junction held 9 bases outside the gene matches. This CDR3 is CASSDPTGTDTEAFF. In nucleotides, the CDR3 is TGTGCCAGCAGCGACCCTACCGGGACAGACACTGAAGCTTTCTTT.